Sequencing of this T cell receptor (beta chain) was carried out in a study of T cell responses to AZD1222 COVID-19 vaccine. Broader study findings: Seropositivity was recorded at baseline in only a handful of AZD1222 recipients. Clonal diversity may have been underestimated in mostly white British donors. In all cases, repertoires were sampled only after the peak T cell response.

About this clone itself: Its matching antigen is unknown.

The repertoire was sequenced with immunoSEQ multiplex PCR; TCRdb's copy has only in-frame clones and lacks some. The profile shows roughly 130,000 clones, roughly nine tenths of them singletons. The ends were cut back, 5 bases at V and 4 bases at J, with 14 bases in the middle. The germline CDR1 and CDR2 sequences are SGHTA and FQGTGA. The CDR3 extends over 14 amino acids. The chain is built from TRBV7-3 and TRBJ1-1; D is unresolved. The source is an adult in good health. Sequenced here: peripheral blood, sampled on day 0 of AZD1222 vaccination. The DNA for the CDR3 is TGTGCCAGCAGCCCCCGGGAAGGGAGCACTGAAGCTTTCTTT. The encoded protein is CASSPREGSTEAFF.